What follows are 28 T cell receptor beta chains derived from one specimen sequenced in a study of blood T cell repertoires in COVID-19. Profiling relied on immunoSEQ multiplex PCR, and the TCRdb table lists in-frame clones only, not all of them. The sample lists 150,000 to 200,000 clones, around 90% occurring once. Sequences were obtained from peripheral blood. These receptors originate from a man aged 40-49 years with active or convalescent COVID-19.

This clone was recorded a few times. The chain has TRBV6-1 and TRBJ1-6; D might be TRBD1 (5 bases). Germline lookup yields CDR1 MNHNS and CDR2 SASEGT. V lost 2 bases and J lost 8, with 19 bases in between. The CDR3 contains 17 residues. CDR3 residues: CASSEIPPAGQHSPLHF. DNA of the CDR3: TGTGCCAGCAGTGAAATCCCCCCCGCAGGGCAACATTCACCCCTCCACTTT.

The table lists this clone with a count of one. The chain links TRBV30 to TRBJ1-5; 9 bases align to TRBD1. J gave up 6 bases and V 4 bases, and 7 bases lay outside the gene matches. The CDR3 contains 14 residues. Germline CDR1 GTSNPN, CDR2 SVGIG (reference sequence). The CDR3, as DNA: TGTGCCTGGACCAAGGACAGGGGCGGTCAGCCCCAGCATTTT. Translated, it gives CAWTKDRGGQPQHF. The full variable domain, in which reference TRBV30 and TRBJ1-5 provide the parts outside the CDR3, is SQTIHQWPATLVQPVGSPLSLECTVEGTSNPNLYWYRQAAGRGLQLLFYSVGIGQISSEVPQNLSASRPQDRQFILSSKKLLLSDSGFYLCAWTKDRGGQPQHFGDGTRLSIL.

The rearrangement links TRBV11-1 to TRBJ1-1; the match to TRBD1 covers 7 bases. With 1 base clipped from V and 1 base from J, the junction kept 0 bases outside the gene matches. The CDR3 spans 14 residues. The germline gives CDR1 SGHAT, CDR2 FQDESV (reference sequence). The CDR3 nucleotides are TGTGCCAGCAGCTTAGACAGGGGGAACACTGAAGCTTTCTTT. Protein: CASSLDRGNTEAFF.

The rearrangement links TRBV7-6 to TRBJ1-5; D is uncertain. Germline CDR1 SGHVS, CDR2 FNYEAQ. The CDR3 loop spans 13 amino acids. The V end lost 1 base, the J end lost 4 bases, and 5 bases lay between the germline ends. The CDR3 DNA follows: TGTGCCAGCAGCTTAGACGGGAATCAGCCCCAGCATTTT. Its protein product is CASSLDGNQPQHF.

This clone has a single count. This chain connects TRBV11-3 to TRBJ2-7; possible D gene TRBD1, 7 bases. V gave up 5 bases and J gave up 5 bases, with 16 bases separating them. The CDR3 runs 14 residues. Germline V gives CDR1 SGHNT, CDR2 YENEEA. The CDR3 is CASSKRQGGNEQYF. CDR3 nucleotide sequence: TGTGCCAGCAGCAAAAGACAGGGAGGTAACGAGCAGTACTTC.

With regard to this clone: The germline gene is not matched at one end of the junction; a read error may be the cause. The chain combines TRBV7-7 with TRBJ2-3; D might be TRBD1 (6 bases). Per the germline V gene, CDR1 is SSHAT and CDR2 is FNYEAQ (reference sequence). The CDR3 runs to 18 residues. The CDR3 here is CASSLGYRDELTTDTQYF. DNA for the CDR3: TGTGCTAGCAGCTTGGGTTACAGGGACGAACTTACCACAGATACGCAGTATTTT.

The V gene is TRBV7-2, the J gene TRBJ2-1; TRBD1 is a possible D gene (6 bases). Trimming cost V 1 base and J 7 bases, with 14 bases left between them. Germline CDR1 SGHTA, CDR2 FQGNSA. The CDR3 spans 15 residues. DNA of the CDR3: TGTGCCAGCAGCTTAGACAGGGTAAACTTAAATGAGCAGTTCTTC. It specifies CASSLDRVNLNEQFF.

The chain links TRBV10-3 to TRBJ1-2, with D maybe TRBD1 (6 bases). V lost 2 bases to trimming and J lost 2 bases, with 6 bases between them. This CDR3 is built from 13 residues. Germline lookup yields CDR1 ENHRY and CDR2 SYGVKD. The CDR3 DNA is TGTGCCATCAGTGAGCAGGGGAACTATGGCTACACCTTC. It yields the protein CAISEQGNYGYTF.

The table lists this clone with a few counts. The CDR3 region has the DNA TGCGCCAGCAGCCAGGCTAGCGGCCCGAACACTGAAGCTTTCTTT. Its protein product is CASSQASGPNTEAFF. This chain joins TRBV4-1 and TRBJ1-1; D is unresolved. In germline, CDR1 is MGHRA, CDR2 YSYEKL. V was cut by 3 bases and J by 1 base, with 12 bases left in between. The CDR3 extends over 15 amino acids.

This CDR3 is CASSPTSGGRETQYF. CDR3 DNA sequence: TGCGCCAGCAGCCCGACTAGCGGGGGTCGGGAGACCCAGTACTTC. The chain employs TRBV5-1 and TRBJ2-5; 12 nucleotides agree with TRBD2. The ends lost 4 bases at V and 5 bases at J; junction bases unmatched: 6. CDR3 length equals 15 residues. Germline V gene sequence: CDR1 SGHRS, CDR2 YFSETQ. Complete variable domain (other parts from reference TRBV5-1 and TRBJ2-5): KAGVTQTPRYLIKTRGQQVTLSCSPISGHRSVSWYQQTPGQGLQFLFEYFSETQRNKGNFPGRFSGRQFSNSRSEMNVSTLELGDSALYLCASSPTSGGRETQYFGPGTRLLVL.

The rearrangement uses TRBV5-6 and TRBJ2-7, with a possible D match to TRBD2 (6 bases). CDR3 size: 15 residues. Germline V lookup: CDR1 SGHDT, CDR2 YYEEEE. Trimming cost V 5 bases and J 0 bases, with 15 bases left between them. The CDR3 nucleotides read TGTGCCAGCAGTAGCCGGGACTTAAGCTCCTACGAGCAGTACTTC. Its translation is CASSSRDLSSYEQYF. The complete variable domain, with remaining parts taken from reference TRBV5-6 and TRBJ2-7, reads DAGVTQSPTHLIKTRGQQVTLRCSPKSGHDTVSWYQQALGQGPQFIFQYYEEEERQRGNFPDRFSGHQFPNYSSELNVNALLLGDSALYLCASSSRDLSSYEQYFGPGTRLTVT.

The CDR3 protein is CASSSDGQGNSPLHF. DNA of the CDR3: TGCGCCAGCAGCTCCGACGGACAGGGAAATTCACCCCTCCACTTT. The chain is built from TRBV5-1 and TRBJ1-6; 8 bases match TRBD1. This CDR3 comprises 15 residues. Germline assignment: CDR1 SGHRS and CDR2 YFSETQ. The J segment lost 7 bases and the V segment lost 3 bases, leaving 6 bases of the junction unmatched.

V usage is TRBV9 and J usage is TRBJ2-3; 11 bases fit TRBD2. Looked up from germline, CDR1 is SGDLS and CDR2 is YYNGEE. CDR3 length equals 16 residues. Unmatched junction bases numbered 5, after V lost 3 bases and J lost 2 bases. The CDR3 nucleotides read TGTGCCAGCAGCGCCTTAGCGGGGGGGTCCACAGATACGCAGTATTTT. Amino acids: CASSALAGGSTDTQYF.

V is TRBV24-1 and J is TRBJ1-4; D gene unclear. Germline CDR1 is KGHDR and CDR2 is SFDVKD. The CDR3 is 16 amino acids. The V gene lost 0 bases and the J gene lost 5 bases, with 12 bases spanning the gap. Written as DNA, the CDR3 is TGTGCCACCAGTGATTTGCAAAAAGACGGGAATGAAAAACTGTTTTTT. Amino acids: CATSDLQKDGNEKLFF.

CDR3 bases: TGTGCCAGCAGTCCAGACAGGGGACACAATGAGCAGTTCTTC. Protein sequence: CASSPDRGHNEQFF. The gene calls are TRBV28 and TRBJ2-1; 8 nucleotides agree with TRBD1. The germline V gene has CDR1 MDHEN and CDR2 SYDVKM. The CDR3 has 14 amino acids. Trimming removed 5 bases from V and 5 bases from J; junction bases left unmatched: 5.

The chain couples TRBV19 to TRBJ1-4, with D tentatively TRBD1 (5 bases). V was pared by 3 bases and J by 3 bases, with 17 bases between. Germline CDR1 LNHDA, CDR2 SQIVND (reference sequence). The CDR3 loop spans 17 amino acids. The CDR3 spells CASSIPAYRLPNEKLFF. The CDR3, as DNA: TGTGCCAGTAGTATTCCCGCCTACAGGTTACCTAATGAAAAACTGTTTTTT.

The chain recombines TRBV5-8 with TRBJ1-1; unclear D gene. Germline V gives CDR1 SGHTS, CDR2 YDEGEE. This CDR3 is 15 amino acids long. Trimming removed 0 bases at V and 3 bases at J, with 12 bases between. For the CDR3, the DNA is TGTGCCAGCAGCTTGGGCCCGGGTTGGGACACTGAAGCTTTCTTT. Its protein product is CASSLGPGWDTEAFF.

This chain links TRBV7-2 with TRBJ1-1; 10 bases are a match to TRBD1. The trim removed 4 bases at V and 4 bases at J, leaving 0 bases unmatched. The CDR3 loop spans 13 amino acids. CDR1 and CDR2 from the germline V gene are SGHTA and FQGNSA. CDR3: CASSWTGGTEAFF. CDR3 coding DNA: TGTGCCAGCAGCTGGACAGGGGGCACTGAAGCTTTCTTT.

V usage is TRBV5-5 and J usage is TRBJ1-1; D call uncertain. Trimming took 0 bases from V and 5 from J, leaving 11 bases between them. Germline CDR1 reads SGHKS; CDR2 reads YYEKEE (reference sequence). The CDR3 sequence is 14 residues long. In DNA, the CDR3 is TGTGCCAGCAGCTTGGTGGAGGGCGGGACTGAAGCTTTCTTT. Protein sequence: CASSLVEGGTEAFF.

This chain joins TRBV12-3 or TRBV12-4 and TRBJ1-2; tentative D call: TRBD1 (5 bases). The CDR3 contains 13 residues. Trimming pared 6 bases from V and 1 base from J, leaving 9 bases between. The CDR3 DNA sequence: TGTGCCAGCAGGGTGACAGTTAACTATGGCTACACCTTC. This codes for CASRVTVNYGYTF.

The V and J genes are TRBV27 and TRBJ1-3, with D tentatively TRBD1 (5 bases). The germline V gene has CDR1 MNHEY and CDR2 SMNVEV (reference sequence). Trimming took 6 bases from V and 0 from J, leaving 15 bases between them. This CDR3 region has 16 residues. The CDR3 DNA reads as TGTGCCAGCAGCTCGGGGCGGGAGGGCTCTGGAAACACCATATATTTT. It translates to CASSSGREGSGNTIYF.

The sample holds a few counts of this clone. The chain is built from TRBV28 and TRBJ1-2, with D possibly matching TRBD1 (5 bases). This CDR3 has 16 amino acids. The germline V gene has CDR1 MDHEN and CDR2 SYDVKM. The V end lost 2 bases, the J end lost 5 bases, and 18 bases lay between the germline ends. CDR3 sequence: CASSLGNSMTVYGYTF. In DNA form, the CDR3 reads TGTGCCAGCAGTTTAGGTAATTCCATGACAGTATATGGCTACACCTTC.

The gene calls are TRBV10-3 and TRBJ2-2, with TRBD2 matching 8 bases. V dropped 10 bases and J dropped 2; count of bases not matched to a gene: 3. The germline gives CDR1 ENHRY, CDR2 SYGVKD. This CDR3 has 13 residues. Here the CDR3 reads CATGLDNTGELFF. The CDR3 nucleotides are TGTGCCACGGGACTAGACAACACCGGGGAGCTGTTTTTT.

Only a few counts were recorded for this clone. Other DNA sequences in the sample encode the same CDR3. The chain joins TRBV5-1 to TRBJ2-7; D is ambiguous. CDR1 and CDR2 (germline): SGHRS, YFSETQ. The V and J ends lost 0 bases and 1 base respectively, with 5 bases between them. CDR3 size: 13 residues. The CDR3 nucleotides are TGCGCCAGCAGCTTGGCCGGGTCCTACGAGCAGTACTTC. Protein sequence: CASSLAGSYEQYF.

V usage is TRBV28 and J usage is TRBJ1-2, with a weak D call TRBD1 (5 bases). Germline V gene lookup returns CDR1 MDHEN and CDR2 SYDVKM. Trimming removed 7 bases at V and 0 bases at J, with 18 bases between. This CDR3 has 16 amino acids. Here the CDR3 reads CASNPLQGAANYGYTF. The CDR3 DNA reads TGTGCCAGCAACCCTCTTCAGGGCGCGGCTAACTATGGCTACACCTTC.

This CDR3 is CASSLASGEAFF. CDR3 DNA sequence: TGTGCCAGCAGCTTAGCCTCCGGTGAAGCTTTCTTT. V gene TRBV11-2 combines with J gene TRBJ1-1; D remains ambiguous. Germline CDR1 SGHAT, CDR2 FQNNGV. The CDR3 is 12 amino acids. Trimming shortened V by 1 base and J by 7 bases, and 7 bases separated the two germline ends.

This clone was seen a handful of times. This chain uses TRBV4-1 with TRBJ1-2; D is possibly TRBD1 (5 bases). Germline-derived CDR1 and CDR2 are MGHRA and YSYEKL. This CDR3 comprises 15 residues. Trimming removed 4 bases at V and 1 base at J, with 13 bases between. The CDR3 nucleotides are TGCGCCAGCAGCCTGTTGACAGCGCTTAACTATGGCTACACCTTC. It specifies CASSLLTALNYGYTF.

In DNA form, the CDR3 reads TGTGCCAGCAGTACGGCGGGGTACGAGCAGTACTTC. As protein: CASSTAGYEQYF. The rearrangement links TRBV28 to TRBJ2-7; possibly TRBD2 for D (6 bases). The CDR3 consists of 12 residues. V lost 5 bases to trimming and J lost 4 bases, with 9 bases between them. The germline gives CDR1 MDHEN, CDR2 SYDVKM.